The sequence of this T cell receptor (beta chain) was determined in a study of T cell changes during pregnancy in multiple sclerosis. Losses at the gene ends were 0 bases for V and 0 bases for J; bases not matched to a gene: 8. Germline V CDR1 and CDR2: MNHEY, SMNVEV (reference sequence). This CDR3 has 17 residues. This table comes from immunoSEQ multiplex PCR, and its TCRdb copy is limited to in-frame clones, with some not included. The data show tens of thousands of clones, roughly 91% seen once. This clone has just one count. Specimen: CD8+ T cells from peripheral blood mononuclear cells, collected in the second trimester of pregnancy. This chain uses TRBV27 with TRBJ2-7; TRBD2 matches 7 bases. The TCR sequence derives from a female donor with multiple sclerosis, enrolled in a pregnancy study. CDR3 nucleotides: TGTGCCAGCAGTTTATCTCTAGTGGGCGGGAGCTCCTACGAGCAGTACTTC. Translating gives CASSLSLVGGSSYEQYF.